This T cell receptor beta chain was sequenced in a study of CD8+CD57+ T cells in acquired aplastic anemia. Study background: Yields of DNA that came from sorted CD4+ and CD8+ cells averaged roughly 3.3 ug. Mean read depth for CD4+ cells from healthy donors was around 9.9 million. Study observations and caveats: Patients had roughly 29 CD8+ CDR3 sequences in common with controls (the shared set).

Losses at the gene ends were 3 bases for V and 4 bases for J; bases not matched to a gene: 7. The germline V gene has CDR1 LNHNV and CDR2 YYDKDF (reference sequence). This CDR3 is 15 amino acids long. A remark on this clonotype: What it binds is not known.

Both TCR beta VDJ combination and CDR3 sequence profiling were carried out. Genomic DNA was the template for this profiling. MiXCR, run by TCRdb on the reads, gives a single entry per CDR3 protein. The sample holds some 140,000 distinct CDR3 sequences; around two fifths are singletons and the top ten take around 8.4%. The chain uses TRBV15 and TRBJ2-7; 9 nucleotides align to TRBD1. The sample comprised sorted CD4+, CD8+, or CD8+CD57+ T cells (not recorded which) from PBMCs. The TCR comes from a human donor in good health, serving as a control. DNA for the CDR3: TGTGCCACCAGCAGCCAACACAGGGGGCGTTACGAGCAGTACTTC. Amino acids: CATSSQHRGRYEQYF.